The TCR beta chain described here comes from a study of vaccination and CD4 T cells after COVID-19. Across the study: Following dose two, a median approximately 65 days (range 14 to 241) passed before post-vaccine samples were taken.

As regards this clonotype: The antigen is not known.

The study sequenced cultured CD4+ T cell DNA using the Oncomine TCR Beta short-read assay. MiXCR, applied by TCRdb to the PCR reads, yields one record per CDR3 protein. The top ten hold 30% to 35% of the sample, which has 10,000 to 15,000 distinct CDR3 sequences, approximately 32% seen once. Treatment defined: roughly 11-day PBMC culture with coronavirus spike peptide pools or control peptides (ViraFEST assay). Half-medium changes with fresh IL-2 medium occurred on days 3 and 7. Germline CDR1 reads SGHTA; CDR2 reads FQGNSA. The length of the CDR3 is 11 residues. Trimming left V 5 bases short and J 2 bases short, with 3 bases between.

The chain links TRBV7-2 to TRBJ2-5; no clear D. The sample in question was CD4+ T cells from blood, cultured in vitro, obtained before SARS-CoV-2 vaccination. The source of this sequence is a human donor who received a COVID-19 vaccine. CDR3 nucleotide sequence: TGTGCCAGCAGCCCACAAGAGACCCAGTACTTC. Translated: CASSPQETQYF.